This T cell receptor beta chain was captured by sequencing in a study of CD8+CD57+ T cells in acquired aplastic anemia (dated by TCRdb to 2017 to 2018). About the investigation overall: On average, sorted CD4+ and CD8+ cells yielded about 3 ug of extracted DNA, with a range of about 0.17 to 27.4 ug. CD8+CD57+ expansion was defined as frequency above the mean frequency observed in healthy subjects.

This clonotype occurred many times. Its specific antigen is unknown. No clone much larger than this one lies a single base away; base qualities are absent. Relative to germline, V is missing 8 bases and J is missing 8 bases, with 11 bases of the junction outside any gene match. The germline V gene specifies ENHRY as CDR1 and SYGVKD as CDR2. The CDR3 covers 15 residues, taking in both the cysteine and the phenylalanine. Only the CDR3 DNA stays, 45 bases, in frame from base 1. General findings and caveats noted by the study authors: Twenty-nine CD8+ CDR3 sequences were found in both patients and controls but appeared to be highly expressed in patients and within the immunodominant clones of the patients. No significant difference in CD8+ Simpson's diversity was found between patients and healthy controls (P=0.060).

TCR beta VDJ combination and CDR3 sequence profiling used genomic DNA as the template. An Illumina HiSeq 2000 was the platform used for TCR repertoire sequencing. In the paper's pipeline: TRBV/TRBJ rearrangement plots, CDR3 size and DJ length profiles, and Simpson's diversity index were used to evaluate the repertoires. The most abundant DNA sequence in the deep sequencing data was defined as the immunodominant clone. CDR3 amino acid sequences were screened for sharing across subjects and were compared with published repertoires and the VDJdb database. TCRdb reprocessed the public reads (quality trimming at Q25 with fastp, clone calling with MiXCR) and kept in-frame beta chains. For every CDR3 protein sequence, its rows merge into one entry that carries the most common genes and DNA. The V and J calls were not made by the authors but by TCRdb's processing. The sample yields over 150,000 distinct CDR3 sequences; about 52% were counted once. The ten biggest clones cover more than 10% of the sample.

Patients chosen for sequencing had shown expansion of CD8+CD57+ cells by flow cytometry. All patients had severe acquired aplastic anemia diagnosed by International Study of Aplastic Anemia and Agranulocytosis and Camitta criteria. No patient had received any therapy when blood was sampled. In this study, sorted CD4+ and CD8+ T cells from the blood of healthy subjects and of severe aplastic anemia patients had their TCR repertoires deep-sequenced. In the USA, patient enrollment took place under clinicaltrials.gov protocols 00001620, 01623167, 00001397, 00071045, 00081523 and 00961064. Ficoll-Paque density gradient centrifugation was used to isolate peripheral blood mononuclear cells. Before DNA extraction, CD4+ and CD8+ T cells were sorted with FACS or magnetic beads.

Here the chain combines TRBV10-3 and TRBJ2-1, with TRBD1 matching 11 junction bases. What was sequenced was sorted CD4+, CD8+, or CD8+CD57+ T cells (not recorded which) from PBMCs. The clonotype was recovered from a human donor with aplastic anemia. The bases read TGTGCCATCTTTTCCGGGACAGGGGGAATCTATGAGCAGTTCTTC. The translation is CAIFSGTGGIYEQFF.